This T cell receptor (beta chain) was recovered during a study of blood T cell repertoires in COVID-19. As for the study in general: PBMCs, B-cell-depleted T cells, or T cells provided the cDNA or gDNA that made up the material.

How the authors handled the data: Using reference gene primer amplification, nucleated cell counts were estimated. Some clones are missing from TCRdb's copy, which holds only in-frame ones; the method was immunoSEQ multiplex PCR. Clonal size and the V and J genes are those of that table, whereas D and trimming came from the DNA. The data show over 55,000 clones, approximately 85% seen once. CDR1 is LNHDA, CDR2 SQIVND, per germline (reference sequence). The CDR3 sequence is 13 residues long. Trimming shortened V by 3 bases and J by 3 bases, and 9 bases separated the two germline ends. This chain uses TRBV19 with TRBJ2-7, with unresolved D. This clonotype was obtained from a man aged 45-65 years with acute or convalescent COVID-19. Specimen: peripheral blood. The CDR3 protein is CASSIGGSYEQYF. The CDR3 DNA reads as TGTGCCAGTAGTATCGGCGGCAGCTACGAGCAGTACTTC.